This entry is about one T cell receptor (beta chain). Original processing methods: Amplification of reference gene primers provided the estimated nucleated cell counts. Repertoires were generated with immunoSEQ multiplex PCR, while TCRdb's copy carries only in-frame clones and drops some. That table supplies the V and J calls and clone size; D and trimming were determined from the DNA. The table lists more than 100,000 clones, about 80% of them singletons. Study members were between roughly 18 and 100 years old and lived in over 20 US regions. The sample originates from a study of blood T cell repertoires in COVID-19. Study overall: Spain, Italy and the United States supplied samples that represented acute and convalescent COVID-19.

This CDR3 has 16 amino acids. From germline, CDR1 is SGHRS and CDR2 YFSETQ. Trimming removed 0 bases at V and 5 bases at J, with 18 bases between. This clonotype was obtained from a man aged 40-49 years with acute COVID-19. The rearrangement uses TRBV5-1 and TRBJ2-7; maybe TRBD1 (6 bases). Sequencing input: PBMCs or T cells enriched from blood (not recorded which). The CDR3 DNA follows: TGCGCCAGCAGCTTGGACAGGGCTGACTTGGGAGACGAGCAGTACTTC. This encodes CASSLDRADLGDEQYF.